This T cell receptor (beta chain) came from a study of blood T cell repertoires in COVID-19. Study details: Sites across the United States, Italy and Spain contributed samples from acute and convalescent COVID-19.

Per the study methods: Reference gene primer amplification gave nucleated cell count estimates. Assay: immunoSEQ multiplex PCR; the TCRdb copy retains only in-frame clones and omits some. V and J calls and clone size are copied from that table; D and trimming were computed from the DNA. The sample consists of 150,000 to 200,000 clones, about 85% of them appearing once. This CDR3 has 15 residues. The V and J ends lost 1 base and 4 bases, in that order; junction bases with no gene match: 5. Germline V gene lookup returns CDR1 MNHNS and CDR2 SASEGT. This receptor was identified in a woman in her 30s with active or convalescent COVID-19. Source material: peripheral blood. The V call is TRBV6-1, the J call TRBJ2-5; 8 nucleotides line up with TRBD2. The CDR3 loop reads CASSEGSAGGETQYF. The CDR3 nucleotides are TGTGCCAGCAGTGAAGGGTCCGCGGGGGGAGAGACCCAGTACTTC.